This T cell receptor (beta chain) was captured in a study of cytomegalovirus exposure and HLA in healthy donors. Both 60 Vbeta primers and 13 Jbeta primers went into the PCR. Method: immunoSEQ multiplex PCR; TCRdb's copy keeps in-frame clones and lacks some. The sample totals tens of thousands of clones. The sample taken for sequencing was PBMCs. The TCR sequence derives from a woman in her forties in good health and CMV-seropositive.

The CDR3 sequence: CASSQDYEGLAGYNEQFF. The CDR3 region has the DNA TGCGCCAGCAGCCAGGATTACGAGGGACTAGCGGGATACAATGAGCAGTTCTTC. This sequence joins TRBV4-3 and TRBJ2-1, with 13 bases matching TRBD2. This CDR3 comprises 18 residues. After removal of 3 bases from V and 4 bases from J, the junction contained 9 bases not matched to a gene. Germline loops: CDR1 LGHNA, CDR2 YSLEER.